This TCR beta chain was observed in a study of blood T cell repertoires in COVID-19. Turning to the study itself: From the United States, Italy and Spain came samples of acute and convalescent COVID-19. The analysed material was cDNA or gDNA that came from T cells, B-cell-depleted T cells, or PBMCs.

The CDR3 runs to 13 residues. Germline loops: CDR1 MNHEY, CDR2 SVGAGI. Trimming stripped 5 bases from V and 9 bases from J, with 13 bases between. Authors' data handling: Amplification of reference gene primers provided the estimated nucleated cell counts. Some clones are missing from TCRdb's copy, which holds only in-frame ones; the method was immunoSEQ multiplex PCR. V, J and clone size reflect that table, while D and trimming were determined from the DNA. The table shows 150,000 to 200,000 clones, with 70% to 90% occurring only once. The rearrangement uses TRBV6-5 and TRBJ2-2; no firm D call. The sample taken for sequencing was peripheral blood. The source is a human donor in a cohort sampled during active COVID-19. The CDR3 here is CASSMGLSRELFF. In DNA form, the CDR3 reads TGTGCCAGCAGTATGGGCCTCTCCCGGGAGCTGTTTTTT.